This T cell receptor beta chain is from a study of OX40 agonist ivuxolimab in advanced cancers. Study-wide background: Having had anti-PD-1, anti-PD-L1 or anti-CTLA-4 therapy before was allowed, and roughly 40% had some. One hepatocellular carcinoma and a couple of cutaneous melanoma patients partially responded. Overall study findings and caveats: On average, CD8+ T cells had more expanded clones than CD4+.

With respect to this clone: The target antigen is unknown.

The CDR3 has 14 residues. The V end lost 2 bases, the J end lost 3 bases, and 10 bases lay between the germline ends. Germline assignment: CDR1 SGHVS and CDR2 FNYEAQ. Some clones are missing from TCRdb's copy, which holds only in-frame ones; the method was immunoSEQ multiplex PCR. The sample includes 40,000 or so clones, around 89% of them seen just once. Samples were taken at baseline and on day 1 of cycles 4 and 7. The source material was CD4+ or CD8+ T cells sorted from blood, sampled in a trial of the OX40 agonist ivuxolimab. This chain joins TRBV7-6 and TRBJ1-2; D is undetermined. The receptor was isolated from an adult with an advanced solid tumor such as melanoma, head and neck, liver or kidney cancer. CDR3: CASSLSGRDYGYTF. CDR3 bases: TGTGCCAGCAGCTTATCGGGTAGGGACTATGGCTACACCTTC. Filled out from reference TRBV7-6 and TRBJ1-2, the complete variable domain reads GAGVSQSPRYKVTKRGQDVALRCDPISGHVSLYWYRQALGQGPEFLTYFNYEAQQDKSGLPNDRFSAERPEGSISTLTIQRTEQRDSAMYRCASSLSGRDYGYTFGSGTRLTVV.